This T cell receptor (beta chain) was observed in a study of shared clonotypes between healthy human individuals. Study as a whole: CD4 naive and CD4 memory each took three plates per donor, while CD8 naive took two and CD8 memory one. Study-wide results and caveats: Across a handful of donors, naive CD4 shared 5% to 5.5%, naive CD8 less than 4%, memory CD4 2% to 2.5%, memory CD8 roughly 0.37%.

Clones were sequenced by immunoSEQ multiplex PCR, and TCRdb holds only the in-frame ones, with some missing. The sample holds about 980,000 clones, less than 85% seen once. For this clone: Its antigen remains unknown.

It was into CD45RA+ naive and CD45RA-negative memory subsets that the CD4+ cells were split. Sequenced sample: memory CD4+ T cells sorted from blood. Documented subset: CD45RA-negative fraction. The sequence came from a man aged 18-30 years in good health.

The CDR3 is CASSLLAGGQGDTQYF. The CDR3 DNA reads TGCGCCAGCAGCTTACTAGCGGGGGGGCAAGGAGATACGCAGTATTTT. The chain employs TRBV5-1 and TRBJ2-3, with 13 bases aligning to TRBD2. The V and J ends lost 2 bases and 5 bases, in that order; junction bases with no gene match: 5. There are 16 residues in the CDR3. Looked up from germline, CDR1 is SGHRS and CDR2 is YFSETQ.